Listed here are 27 T cell receptor beta chains from one sample, sequenced in a study of blood T cells in healthy people across ages. The authors ran a second PCR of roughly 7 to 11 cycles using a sample-barcoded 5' primer and a J-beta primer mix. One entry per CDR3 protein, called by TCRdb with MiXCR from the 5' RACE reads. This table has around 850,000 distinct CDR3 sequences, approximately 35% appearing once. Sequenced: blood. These receptors came from a man younger than 35 in good health.

This clonotype was seen ten or more times. The rearrangement uses TRBV4-2 and TRBJ2-3, with D unresolved. Germline V gene data show CDR1 as LGHNA and CDR2 as YNFKEQ. The ends were cut back, 0 bases at V and 6 bases at J, with 13 bases in the middle. There are 15 residues in the CDR3. The chain's CDR3 is CASSQDTALGDTQYF. The DNA of the CDR3 is TGTGCCAGCAGCCAAGATACGGCCCTAGGGGATACGCAGTATTTT.

This clonotype was seen a few times. The genes are TRBV20-1 and TRBJ2-7, with D unresolved. The length of the CDR3 is 11 residues. Between the trimmed V and J ends, which lost 1 base and 6 bases, there was a span of 7 bases. Germline CDR1 reads DFQATT; CDR2 reads SNEGSKA (reference sequence). The CDR3 protein is CSARGGVEQYF. The CDR3 DNA reads as TGCAGTGCTAGAGGTGGGGTCGAGCAGTACTTC.

V and J are TRBV6-2 or TRBV6-3 and TRBJ1-1; D is undetermined. V was cut by 1 base and J by 4 bases, with 19 bases left in between. This CDR3 contains 17 residues. The germline CDR1 and CDR2 sequences are MNHEY and SVGEGT. Here the CDR3 reads CASSYLRFGRDATEAFF. The CDR3 DNA follows: TGTGCCAGCAGTTACTTGCGGTTCGGTCGAGACGCCACTGAAGCTTTCTTT.

This sequence joins TRBV11-2 and TRBJ2-7, with 12 bases matching TRBD2. The J call may be mistaken, given a closer DNA end match to TRBJ2-4. The CDR3 loop spans 17 amino acids. The germline V gene has CDR1 SGHAT and CDR2 FQNNGV. CDR3 loop: CASSPLGLAGIGNIQYF. CDR3 DNA: TGTGCCAGCAGCCCCCTCGGACTAGCGGGGATCGGTAACATTCAGTACTTC.

This clonotype was detected only a few times. V is TRBV20-1 and J is TRBJ2-5; tentative D call: TRBD2 (5 bases). CDR3 length equals 14 residues. The germline V and J ends were trimmed by 2 bases and 1 base, with 11 bases remaining between them. Germline V gene sequence: CDR1 DFQATT, CDR2 SNEGSKA (reference sequence). DNA for the CDR3: TGCAGTGCTAGATATAGACGGGGCCAAGAGACCCAGTACTTC. Translation gives CSARYRRGQETQYF.

The rearrangement uses TRBV25-1 and TRBJ2-3; D tentatively fits TRBD1 or TRBD2 (7 bases each). The CDR3 totals 16 residues. The germline V gene has CDR1 MGHDK and CDR2 SYGVNS. The germline V and J ends were trimmed by 6 bases and 4 bases, with 20 bases remaining between them. CDR3 amino acids: CASSKGEGAAADTQYF. CDR3 DNA: TGTGCCAGCAGCAAGGGGGAGGGGGCAGCGGCAGATACGCAGTATTTT.

This clonotype was detected only once. This sequence joins TRBV12-3 or TRBV12-4 and TRBJ1-2; no definite D call. The V gene lost 0 bases and the J gene lost 4 bases, with 12 bases spanning the gap. This CDR3 spans 15 amino acids. In DNA form, the CDR3 reads TGTGCCAGCAGTTTAGCAGACGGCGTTGGCTATGGCTACACCTTC. The encoded protein is CASSLADGVGYGYTF.

The genes are TRBV7-2 and TRBJ2-3; D is unclear. The V end lost 2 bases, the J end lost 6 bases, and 12 bases lay between the germline ends. The germline CDR1 and CDR2 sequences are SGHTA and FQGNSA. The CDR3 covers 14 residues. CDR3 sequence reads: CASSLRAPGDTQYF. CDR3 sequence (DNA): TGTGCCAGCAGCTTAAGGGCTCCTGGGGATACGCAGTATTTT.

A few counts support this clonotype. The rearrangement joins TRBV19 to TRBJ2-1, with D possibly TRBD1 on 6 matching bases. CDR1 is LNHDA, CDR2 SQIVND, per germline (reference sequence). Between the trimmed V and J ends, which lost 7 bases and 9 bases, there was a span of 19 bases. The CDR3 loop spans 14 amino acids. CDR3 coding DNA: TGTGCCAGTACCACAGGGTTCTCTACATCTGAGCAGTTCTTC. This gives the protein CASTTGFSTSEQFF.

This rearrangement joins TRBV4-3 to TRBJ2-7, with D uncertain. The CDR3 spans 16 residues. The germline V and J ends were trimmed by 0 bases and 2 bases, with 14 bases remaining between them. Germline V lookup: CDR1 LGHNA, CDR2 YSLEER. CDR3 loop: CASSQDWQFGTYEQYF. Here the CDR3 DNA reads TGCGCCAGCAGCCAAGATTGGCAGTTTGGGACCTACGAGCAGTACTTC.

This clonotype was seen many times. This rearrangement joins TRBV20-1 to TRBJ2-7, with D maybe TRBD1 (5 bases). The CDR3 is made up of 14 amino acids. Germline V CDR1 and CDR2: DFQATT, SNEGSKA (reference sequence). Trimming shortened V by 2 bases and J by 5 bases, and 16 bases separated the two germline ends. The DNA of the CDR3 is TGCAGTGCTAGATCGGAGCAGGGCCAGGACGAGCAGTACTTC. Translated, it gives CSARSEQGQDEQYF.

The gene calls are TRBV6-5 and TRBJ2-7, with D hard to call. Trimming left V 0 bases short and J 7 bases short, with 10 bases between. The CDR3 totals 13 residues. In germline, CDR1 is MNHEY, CDR2 SVGAGI. CDR3 sequence reads: CASSYSRIDEQYF. The CDR3 nucleotides are TGTGCCAGCAGTTACTCGAGAATCGATGAGCAGTACTTC.

This clonotype was detected only a few times. V gene TRBV7-2 combines with J gene TRBJ2-5; the match to TRBD2 covers 8 bases. This CDR3 comprises 13 residues. Losses at the gene ends were 2 bases for V and 5 bases for J; bases not matched to a gene: 1. Germline V CDR1 and CDR2: SGHTA, FQGNSA. The DNA of the CDR3 is TGTGCCAGCAGCTTACGACTAGCGGAGACCCAGTACTTC. Protein sequence: CASSLRLAETQYF.

This clonotype has a handful of counts. The V and J genes are TRBV29-1 and TRBJ2-1; possible D gene TRBD2, 7 bases. The CDR3 is 15 residues long. CDR1 and CDR2 from the germline V gene are SQVTM and ANQGSEA. V was pared by 3 bases and J by 3 bases, with 15 bases between. Here the CDR3 reads CSVEGGQVNYNEQFF. The CDR3 DNA sequence: TGCAGCGTTGAGGGGGGGCAGGTCAACTACAATGAGCAGTTCTTC.

As regards this clonotype: A read error may account for a junction end that differs from germline. The rearrangement uses TRBV19 and TRBJ1-5; 7 nucleotides match TRBD1. Germline lookup yields CDR1 LNHDA and CDR2 SQIVND (reference sequence). This CDR3 comprises 13 residues. CDR3 DNA sequence: TGTGCCAGTAGTACACAGGGGTTTCAGACCCAGCATTTT. This codes for CASSTQGFQTQHF.

In its sample, this clonotype was seen a few times. CDR3 nucleotides: TGTGCCAGCAGCCCCATAGGGGGGGACATTCCCCTTCGCCTGGCCAAAAACATTCAGTACTTC. Protein: CASSPIGGDIPLRLAKNIQYF. This rearrangement joins TRBV11-2 to TRBJ2-4, with a weak D call TRBD2 (7 bases). V dropped 5 bases and J dropped 1 base, with 30 bases sitting between them. This CDR3 region has 21 residues. The V gene's germline CDR1 is SGHAT and CDR2 FQNNGV. The whole variable domain, filled in from reference TRBV11-2 and TRBJ2-4, reads EAGVAQSPRYKIIEKRQSVAFWCNPISGHATLYWYQQILGQGPKLLIQFQNNGVVDDSQLPKDRFSAERLKGVDSTLKIQPAKLEDSAVYLCASSPIGGDIPLRLAKNIQYFGAGTRLSVL.

There are many counts of this clonotype. The chain couples TRBV27 to TRBJ1-6, with D hard to call. Germline assignment: CDR1 MNHEY and CDR2 SMNVEV (reference sequence). The CDR3 loop spans 15 amino acids. Trimming pared 7 bases from V and 6 bases from J, leaving 16 bases between. The CDR3 nucleotides read TGTGCCAGCACCCCCCAGGACGGACTTAATTCACCCCTCCACTTT. This encodes CASTPQDGLNSPLHF.

This clonotype showed up just a few times. The chain links TRBV7-2 to TRBJ2-3, with D unresolved. The germline CDR1 and CDR2 sequences are SGHTA and FQGNSA. Trimming removed 5 bases from V and 4 bases from J, with 10 bases in between. This CDR3 spans 13 amino acids. CDR3 DNA: TGTGCCAGCAGCCAGGTGCCTCCAGATACGCAGTATTTT. This codes for CASSQVPPDTQYF.

This clonotype was picked up a small number of times. A read error may account for a junction end that differs from germline. J is TRBJ2-1 and V is TRBV27; 9 nucleotides agree with TRBD2. CDR1 and CDR2 (germline): MNHEY, SMNVEV (reference sequence). CDR3 length: 19 amino acids. CDR3 nucleotides: TGTGCCAGCAGTTTTGGGCGGGGGGGGTCGGACTGGGCCTACGATGAGCAGTTCTTC. Protein: CASSFGRGGSDWAYDEQFF.

This clonotype came up a few times. This chain connects TRBV20-1 to TRBJ2-7; 10 positions agree with TRBD1. In germline, CDR1 is DFQATT, CDR2 SNEGSKA (reference sequence). The CDR3 length is 16 residues. V dropped 4 bases and J dropped 2; count of bases not matched to a gene: 11. CDR3 coding DNA: TGCAGTGCTACCCGGGACAGGGGACCTTTGACCTACGAGCAGTACTTC. This gives the protein CSATRDRGPLTYEQYF.

This clonotype was seen only once. A single base separates this from a much larger clone, so it may be a read error. The V and J genes are TRBV20-1 and TRBJ2-7; TRBD2 is a possible D gene (7 bases). Germline CDR1 is DFQATT and CDR2 is SNEGSKA (reference sequence). The CDR3 loop spans 12 amino acids. V lost 6 bases and J lost 7, with 16 bases in between. The CDR3 region has the DNA TGCAGTGCCTCGGGGGAGGGGGATGAGCAGTACTTC. It codes for CSASGEGDEQYF.

Ten or more counts support this clonotype. CDR3 coding DNA: TGCAGTGCTAGATCAGACAGTGGCTCCTACGAGCAGTACTTC. The encoded protein is CSARSDSGSYEQYF. This chain connects TRBV20-1 to TRBJ2-7; the D gene is possibly TRBD1 (5 bases). There are 14 residues in the CDR3. V was cut by 2 bases and J by 0 bases, with 11 bases left in between. Germline CDR1 is DFQATT and CDR2 is SNEGSKA (reference sequence).

The V call is TRBV28, the J call TRBJ1-3; D is possibly TRBD1 (6 bases). Germline CDR1 reads MDHEN; CDR2 reads SYDVKM. The length of the CDR3 is 16 residues. V lost 7 bases, J lost 0 bases, and 16 bases lay in between. The CDR3 region is CASTRAGDLSGNTIYF. The CDR3 region has the DNA TGTGCCAGCACTCGGGCAGGGGATCTCTCTGGAAACACCATATATTTT. The full variable domain, rest sourced from reference TRBV28 and TRBJ1-3, is DVKVTQSSRYLVKRTGEKVFLECVQDMDHENMFWYRQDPGLGLRLIYFSYDVKMKEKGDIPEGYSVSREKKERFSLILESASTNQTSMYLCASTRAGDLSGNTIYFGEGSWLTVV.

This clonotype appeared a few times. The chain uses TRBV15 and TRBJ2-3, with D perhaps matching TRBD1 or TRBD2 (6 bases each). The CDR3 runs to 15 residues. Germline lookup yields CDR1 LNHNV and CDR2 YYDKDF (reference sequence). Trimming removed 1 base at V and 4 bases at J, with 12 bases between. The CDR3 spells CATSRGRDKADTQYF. The CDR3 region has the DNA TGTGCCACCAGCAGAGGGAGGGACAAAGCAGATACGCAGTATTTT.

The rearrangement links TRBV6-5 to TRBJ2-1; TRBD1 agrees at 10 bases. Matching the DNA end better, TRBJ2-7 makes the J call doubtful. Germline V gene lookup returns CDR1 MNHEY and CDR2 SVGAGI. The CDR3 loop spans 15 amino acids. The CDR3 protein is CASSKGTGVNNEQYF. The CDR3 nucleotides read TGTGCCAGCAGTAAGGGGACAGGGGTCAACAATGAGCAGTACTTC.

V gene TRBV6-2 or TRBV6-3 combines with J gene TRBJ2-1, with 11 bases lining up with TRBD2. The CDR3 runs 14 residues. J lost 7 bases, V lost 5 bases, and 4 bases had no gene match. The germline CDR1 and CDR2 sequences are MNHEY and SVGEGT. The CDR3 loop reads CASSRSSGGNEQFF. The DNA of the CDR3 is TGTGCCAGCAGTAGGTCTAGCGGGGGGAATGAGCAGTTCTTC.

The sample holds a few counts of this clonotype. The genes are TRBV6-2 or TRBV6-3 and TRBJ2-7; D uncertain. The CDR3 covers 13 residues. The V gene lost 7 bases and the J gene lost 2 bases, with 12 bases spanning the gap. Germline V CDR1 and CDR2: MNHEY, SVGEGT. The CDR3 DNA reads TGTGCCAGCACTGGCGGACCTCCCTACGAGCAGTACTTC. It yields the protein CASTGGPPYEQYF.